The 16 T cell receptor beta chains given below trace back to one sample, sequenced in a study of T cell responses to AZD1222 COVID-19 vaccine. Assay: immunoSEQ multiplex PCR; the TCRdb copy retains only in-frame clones and omits some. The sample lists 150,000 to 200,000 clones, about 89% seen once, with around 2.5% in the top ten. The sequencing used peripheral blood, collected on day 0 of MenACWY control vaccination. Receptors were obtained from an adult in good health.

The rearrangement uses TRBV19 and TRBJ1-1; no firm D call. V was pared by 6 bases and J by 0 bases, with 8 bases between. The V gene's germline CDR1 is LNHDA and CDR2 SQIVND (reference sequence). The CDR3 spans 13 residues. The CDR3 nucleotides read TGTGCCAGTAGGCAGACTTTGAACACTGAAGCTTTCTTT. Translation gives CASRQTLNTEAFF.

The chain uses TRBV7-6 and TRBJ1-4; D is unresolved. CDR1 is SGHVS and CDR2 is FNYEAQ in the germline V gene. V gave up 2 bases and J gave up 8 bases, with 12 bases separating them. The CDR3 runs to 14 residues. The CDR3 nucleotides are TGTGCCAGCAGCTTAACAGCCGAAGGGGAAAAACTGTTTTTT. Its protein product is CASSLTAEGEKLFF.

The rearrangement links TRBV5-5 to TRBJ2-7; 7 bases align to TRBD1. CDR1 SGHKS and CDR2 YYEKEE come from the germline V gene (reference sequence). The V segment lost 2 bases and the J segment 6 bases; nucleotides outside the gene matches: 2. CDR3 length: 12 residues. CDR3 nucleotide sequence: TGTGCCAGCAGCTTACAGGGGTCCGAGCAGTACTTC. Translated: CASSLQGSEQYF.

The chain has TRBV28 and TRBJ2-7; TRBD2 agrees at 8 bases. The CDR3 consists of 14 residues. Germline lookup yields CDR1 MDHEN and CDR2 SYDVKM. J lost 6 bases, V lost 5 bases, and 9 bases had no gene match. CDR3 sequence reads: CASSLLAEGPEQYF. CDR3 nucleotides: TGTGCCAGCAGTCTACTAGCGGAGGGGCCCGAGCAGTACTTC.

The chain recombines TRBV27 with TRBJ1-5; a possible D gene is TRBD1 (6 bases). Germline CDR1 reads MNHEY; CDR2 reads SMNVEV (reference sequence). This CDR3 has 13 residues. Trimming took off 6 bases at V and 4 bases at J, with 10 bases between the two ends. The CDR3 coding sequence is TGTGCCAGCAGGAACACAGGGAATCAGCCCCAGCATTTT. It translates to CASRNTGNQPQHF.

The DNA of the CDR3 is TGTGCTAGTGGTTCCTCGCCCGGCCGCGTCGGCTACACCTTC. Translation gives CASGSSPGRVGYTF. This chain joins TRBV12-5 and TRBJ1-2; D call uncertain. Trimming cost V 4 bases and J 8 bases, with 17 bases left between them. This CDR3 has 14 amino acids. Germline V lookup: CDR1 LGHNT, CDR2 FRNRAP.

V and J are TRBV3-1 (or the pseudogene TRBV3-2) and TRBJ2-3, with 11 bases identical to TRBD2. Germline V CDR1 and CDR2: LGHDT, YNNKEL (reference sequence). The length of the CDR3 is 15 residues. The V segment lost 4 bases and the J segment 5 bases; nucleotides outside the gene matches: 5. The CDR3 nucleotides read TGTGCCAGCAGCCCACTAGCGGGGGATGGAGATACGCAGTATTTT. It encodes CASSPLAGDGDTQYF.

The CDR3 DNA follows: TGTGCCAGCAGTTACCGGGGACAGGGGGCGTCCTACGAGCAGTACTTC. The encoded protein is CASSYRGQGASYEQYF. This sequence joins TRBV6-5 and TRBJ2-7; 12 bases align to TRBD1. The CDR3 has 16 residues. The junction had 3 bases not matched to a gene; V was cut back by 2 bases and J by 1 base. Germline V lookup: CDR1 MNHEY, CDR2 SVGAGI.

This clone was seen more than once but under ten times. The V call is TRBV5-1, the J call TRBJ2-7; D remains ambiguous. The CDR3 consists of 14 residues. V lost 7 bases, J lost 0 bases, and 14 bases lay in between. Germline V gives CDR1 SGHRS, CDR2 YFSETQ. The DNA of the CDR3 is TGCGCCAGCCGACCCCGCCAATCCTCCTACGAGCAGTACTTC. This sequence encodes CASRPRQSSYEQYF.

The chain uses TRBV30 and TRBJ2-1; D gene unclear. The CDR3 is made up of 14 amino acids. CDR1 is GTSNPN and CDR2 is SVGIG in the germline V gene (reference sequence). Trimming stripped 5 bases from V and 1 base from J, with 12 bases between. CDR3: CAWHGQASYNEQFF. The CDR3 nucleotides read TGTGCCTGGCATGGGCAGGCTTCCTACAATGAGCAGTTCTTC. The variable domain in full, with the rest retrieved from reference TRBV30 and TRBJ2-1, is SQTIHQWPATLVQPVGSPLSLECTVEGTSNPNLYWYRQAAGRGLQLLFYSVGIGQISSEVPQNLSASRPQDRQFILSSKKLLLSDSGFYLCAWHGQASYNEQFFGPGTRLTVL.

In the case of this clone: Within the sample, other DNA sequences also encode this same CDR3. This sequence joins TRBV9 and TRBJ2-3; no clear D. V shed 0 bases and J shed 1 base, with 6 bases lying between them. Germline V gene data show CDR1 as SGDLS and CDR2 as YYNGEE. The CDR3 is 14 amino acids. The CDR3 DNA reads as TGTGCCAGCAGCGTAGTAGACGGCACAGATACGCAGTATTTT. This gives the protein CASSVVDGTDTQYF. The variable domain in full, completed from reference TRBV9 and TRBJ2-3, reads DSGVTQTPKHLITATGQRVTLRCSPRSGDLSVYWYQQSLDQGLQFLIQYYNGEERAKGNILERFSAQQFPDLHSELNLSSLELGDSALYFCASSVVDGTDTQYFGPGTRLTVL.

This sequence joins TRBV30 and TRBJ1-1; D is ambiguous. Germline CDR1 is GTSNPN and CDR2 is SVGIG (reference sequence). Trimming removed 2 bases at V and 0 bases at J, with 4 bases between. This CDR3 comprises 12 residues. CDR3 nucleotides: TGTGCCTGGAGTCACGTGAACACTGAAGCTTTCTTT. It encodes CAWSHVNTEAFF.

The chain couples TRBV19 to TRBJ2-5, with TRBD1 matching over 9 bases. CDR3 size: 14 residues. Looked up from germline, CDR1 is LNHDA and CDR2 is SQIVND (reference sequence). The J segment lost 2 bases and the V segment lost 7 bases, leaving 5 bases of the junction unmatched. CDR3 loop: CASTPGTGQETQYF. As DNA, the CDR3 is TGTGCCAGTACCCCAGGGACAGGGCAAGAGACCCAGTACTTC.

The V gene is TRBV7-9, the J gene TRBJ2-1, with TRBD2 as a possible D gene (6 bases). Trimming took 1 base from V and 4 from J, leaving 14 bases between them. This CDR3 is 16 amino acids long. CDR1 and CDR2 from the germline V gene are SEHNR and FQNEAQ (reference sequence). CDR3 sequence: CASSLVGGLAYNEQFF. CDR3 nucleotide sequence: TGTGCCAGCAGCTTAGTTGGGGGACTGGCTTACAATGAGCAGTTCTTC.

This rearrangement joins TRBV5-1 to TRBJ2-7; no clear D. Germline V gene sequence: CDR1 SGHRS, CDR2 YFSETQ. The CDR3 extends over 14 amino acids. V was shortened by 2 bases and J by 4 bases, with 13 bases between the two germline ends. The CDR3 sequence is CASSLAPHDYEQYF. Here the CDR3 DNA reads TGCGCCAGCAGCTTAGCCCCCCACGATTACGAGCAGTACTTC.

The V call is TRBV12-3 or TRBV12-4, the J call TRBJ2-7; no clear D gene. V was shortened by 3 bases and J by 5 bases, with 8 bases between the two germline ends. The CDR3 consists of 12 residues. The CDR3 DNA follows: TGTGCCAGCAGTTTTGGGTCTGACGAGCAGTACTTC. Translation: CASSFGSDEQYF.